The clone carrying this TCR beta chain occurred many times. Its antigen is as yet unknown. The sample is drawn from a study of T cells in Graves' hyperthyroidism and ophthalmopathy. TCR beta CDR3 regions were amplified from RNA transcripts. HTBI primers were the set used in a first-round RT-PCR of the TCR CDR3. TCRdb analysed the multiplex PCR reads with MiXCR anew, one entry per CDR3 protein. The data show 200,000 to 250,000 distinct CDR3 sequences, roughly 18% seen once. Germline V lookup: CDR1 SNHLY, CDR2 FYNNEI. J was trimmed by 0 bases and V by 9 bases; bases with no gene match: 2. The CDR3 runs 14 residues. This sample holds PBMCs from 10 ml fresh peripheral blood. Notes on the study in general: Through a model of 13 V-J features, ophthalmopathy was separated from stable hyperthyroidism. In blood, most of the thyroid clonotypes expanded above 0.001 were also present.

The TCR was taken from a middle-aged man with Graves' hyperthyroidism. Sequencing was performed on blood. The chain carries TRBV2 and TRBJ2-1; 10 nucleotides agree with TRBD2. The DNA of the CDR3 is TGTGCCAGTGCTAGCGGGAGCTCCTACAATGAGCAGTTCTTC. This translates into CASASGSSYNEQFF. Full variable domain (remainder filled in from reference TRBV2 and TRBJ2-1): EPEVTQTPSHQVTQMGQEVILRCVPISNHLYFYWYRQILGQKVEFLVSFYNNEISEKSEIFDDQFSVERPDGSNFTLKIRSTKLEDSAMYFCASASGSSYNEQFFGPGTRLTVL.